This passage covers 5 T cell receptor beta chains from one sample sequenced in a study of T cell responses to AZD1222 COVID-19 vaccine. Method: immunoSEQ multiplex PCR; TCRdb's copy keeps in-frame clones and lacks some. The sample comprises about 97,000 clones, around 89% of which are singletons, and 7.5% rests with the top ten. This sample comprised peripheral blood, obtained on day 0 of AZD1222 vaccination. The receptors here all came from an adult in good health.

DNA for the CDR3: TGTGCCAGCAGTATAACCAGGGGGGCGGGGACAGATACGCAGTATTTT. This encodes CASSITRGAGTDTQYF. The V call is TRBV28, the J call TRBJ2-3; perhaps TRBD1 as D (7 bases). The germline V gene encodes CDR1 MDHEN and CDR2 SYDVKM. The CDR3 spans 16 residues. Trimming stripped 5 bases from V and 3 bases from J, with 18 bases between.

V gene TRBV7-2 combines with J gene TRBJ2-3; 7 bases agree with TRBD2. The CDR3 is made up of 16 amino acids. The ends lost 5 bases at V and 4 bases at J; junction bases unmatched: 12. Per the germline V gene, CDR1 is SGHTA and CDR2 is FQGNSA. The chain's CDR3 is CASSLRGERDSDTQYF. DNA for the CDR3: TGTGCCAGCAGCCTACGGGGCGAGCGGGACTCAGATACGCAGTATTTT.

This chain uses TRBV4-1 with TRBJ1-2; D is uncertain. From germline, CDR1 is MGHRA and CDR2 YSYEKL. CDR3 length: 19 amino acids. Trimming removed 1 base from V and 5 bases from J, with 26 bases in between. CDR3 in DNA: TGCGCCAGCAGCCAAGTGTTAGGAGCAGGTGCTCAGCTGGGGTATGGCTACACCTTC. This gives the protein CASSQVLGAGAQLGYGYTF.

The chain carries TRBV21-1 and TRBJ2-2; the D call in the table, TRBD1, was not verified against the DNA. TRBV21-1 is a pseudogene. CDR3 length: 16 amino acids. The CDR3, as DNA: TGTGCCAGCAGCACCGGGCAGGGGGCGAAGTCCGGGGAGCTGTTTTTT. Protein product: CASSTGQGAKSGELFF.

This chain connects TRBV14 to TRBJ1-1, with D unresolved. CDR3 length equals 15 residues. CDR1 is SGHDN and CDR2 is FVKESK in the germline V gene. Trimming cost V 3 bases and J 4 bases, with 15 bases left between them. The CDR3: CASSQRMGGPTEAFF. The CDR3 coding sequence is TGTGCCAGCAGCCAGAGAATGGGAGGGCCCACTGAAGCTTTCTTT.